The 23 T cell receptor beta chains given below trace back to one sample, sequenced in a study of T cell repertoires in cytomegalovirus infection. TCRdb processed the reads anew with MiXCR; each CDR3 protein has one entry. The sample includes roughly 570,000 distinct CDR3 sequences, approximately 40% of them seen just once. Their antigens are not known. This sample comprised cultured PBMCs, obtained from culture after CMV antigen stimulation. Source of these receptors: a human donor in good health (CMV status not recorded). Some clones in this sample may be carry-over from other donors' samples.

Comments on this clonotype: At one end, the junction sequence differs from germline, possibly due to a read error. The chain recombines TRBV12-5 with TRBJ2-7, with D perhaps TRBD1 (5 bases). The CDR3 runs 14 residues. Germline CDR1 is LGHNT and CDR2 is FRNRAP. CDR3 residues: CASGLGLGINEQYF. The CDR3 DNA follows: TGTGCTAGTGGGTTGGGGCTGGGGATCAACGAGCAGTACTTC. Filled out from reference TRBV12-5 and TRBJ2-7, the complete variable domain reads DARVTQTPRHKVTEMGQEVTMRCQPILGHNTVFWYRQTMMQGLELLAYFRNRAPLDDSGMPKDRFSAEMPDATLATLKIQPSEPRDSAVYFCASGLGLGINEQYFGPGTRLTVT.

This chain joins TRBV14 and TRBJ2-1; D unclear. Germline values: CDR1 SGHDN, CDR2 FVKESK. With 1 base removed from V and 0 bases from J, the gap between germline ends came to 10 bases. This CDR3 spans 16 amino acids. CDR3: CASSQVWASSYNEQFF. CDR3 coding DNA: TGTGCCAGCAGCCAAGTATGGGCTAGCTCCTACAATGAGCAGTTCTTC.

The chain joins TRBV27 to TRBJ1-2; D might be TRBD1 (5 bases). V lost 6 bases and J lost 4, with 15 bases in between. CDR3 length equals 14 residues. Germline CDR1 reads MNHEY; CDR2 reads SMNVEV (reference sequence). The CDR3 reads CASSPITGGYGYTF. The CDR3 DNA is TGTGCCAGCAGCCCAATTACAGGTGGCTATGGCTACACCTTC.

This sequence joins TRBV7-2 and TRBJ2-2; a possible D gene is TRBD2 (5 bases). CDR3 length: 15 residues. V was shortened by 5 bases and J by 0 bases, with 10 bases between the two germline ends. Germline V gene sequence: CDR1 SGHTA, CDR2 FQGNSA. Here the CDR3 reads CASSLALANTGELFF. CDR3 sequence (DNA): TGTGCCAGCAGCCTGGCACTAGCGAACACCGGGGAGCTGTTTTTT.

V gene TRBV2 combines with J gene TRBJ1-6; D not resolved. The ends were cut back, 4 bases at V and 18 bases at J, with 13 bases in the middle. This CDR3 region has 11 residues. CDR1 and CDR2 from the germline V gene are SNHLY and FYNNEI. CDR3 loop: CASSVYQDPHF. In DNA, the CDR3 is TGTGCCAGCAGTGTTTACCAAGATCCCCACTTT.

This clonotype appeared many times. The chain recombines TRBV7-2 with TRBJ2-2; D ambiguous. The CDR3 extends over 14 amino acids. Germline CDR1 reads SGHTA; CDR2 reads FQGNSA. The V end was cut by 2 bases, the J end by 4 bases, with 8 bases between. This CDR3 reads CASSLLVSTGELFF. The CDR3 bases are TGTGCCAGCAGCTTATTGGTCAGCACCGGGGAGCTGTTTTTT.

This clonotype was observed a handful of times. This rearrangement joins TRBV5-4 to TRBJ1-1; D unclear. This CDR3 is 15 amino acids long. Germline values: CDR1 SGHNT, CDR2 YYREEE (reference sequence). Trimming took 1 base from V and 1 from J, leaving 11 bases between them. Here the CDR3 reads CASSLTFSGNTEAFF. CDR3 sequence (DNA): TGTGCCAGCAGCTTGACTTTCTCAGGGAACACTGAAGCTTTCTTT. The full variable domain, its missing parts supplied by reference TRBV5-4 and TRBJ1-1, is ETGVTQSPTHLIKTRGQQVTLRCSSQSGHNTVSWYQQALGQGPQFIFQYYREEENGRGNFPPRFSGLQFPNYSSELNVNALELDDSALYLCASSLTFSGNTEAFFGQGTRLTVV.

This chain uses TRBV10-3 with TRBJ2-2, with D unclear. This CDR3 has 12 amino acids. Trimming took 7 bases from V and 7 from J, leaving 10 bases between them. CDR1 is ENHRY, CDR2 SYGVKD, per germline. The CDR3 here is CAIKDPLGELFF. The CDR3, as DNA: TGTGCCATCAAGGACCCACTCGGGGAGCTGTTTTTT.

The chain is built from TRBV11-2 and TRBJ2-2; 7 bases agree with TRBD2. Looked up from germline, CDR1 is SGHAT and CDR2 is FQNNGV. The V gene end was trimmed by 7 bases and the J gene end by 3 bases; junction bases not matched to a gene: 11. The CDR3 loop spans 16 amino acids. The CDR3 sequence: CASTQGDYEDTGELFF. The CDR3 DNA follows: TGTGCCAGCACCCAAGGGGACTACGAGGACACCGGGGAGCTGTTTTTT.

The rearrangement joins TRBV6-5 to TRBJ1-1; D possibly corresponds to TRBD1 (5 bases). The germline V gene encodes CDR1 MNHEY and CDR2 SVGAGI. Trimming removed 6 bases at V and 4 bases at J, with 24 bases between. This CDR3 region has 17 residues. CDR3 residues: CASRTLSPAGVSTEAFF. CDR3 coding DNA: TGTGCCAGCAGGACCCTAAGCCCCGCGGGGGTCAGCACTGAAGCTTTCTTT.

In this sample, this clonotype turned up a few times. The CDR3 is CASSLGGSIETQYF. CDR3 nucleotide sequence: TGTGCCAGCAGCTTAGGAGGGTCGATCGAGACCCAGTACTTC. V is TRBV7-4 and J is TRBJ2-5; maybe TRBD2 (5 bases). V lost 1 base, J lost 5 bases, and 11 bases lay in between. There are 14 residues in the CDR3. Germline V gives CDR1 SGHVT, CDR2 SQSDAQ.

This clonotype was seen just once. The rearrangement joins TRBV12-3 or TRBV12-4 to TRBJ2-3, with 9 bases that match TRBD2. The CDR3 is made up of 14 amino acids. After removal of 5 bases from V and 4 bases from J, the junction contained 4 bases not matched to a gene. The CDR3 sequence: CASSRTSAADTQYF. CDR3 in DNA: TGTGCCAGCAGTCGGACTAGCGCGGCAGATACGCAGTATTTT.

The rearrangement links TRBV5-4 to TRBJ1-1; D is unclear. V dropped 4 bases and J dropped 0 bases, with 13 bases sitting between them. Germline-derived CDR1 and CDR2 are SGHNT and YYREEE (reference sequence). The CDR3 spans 15 residues. CDR3 protein: CASSPEGHLNTEAFF. For the CDR3, the DNA is TGTGCCAGCAGCCCCGAAGGGCACCTGAACACTGAAGCTTTCTTT.

This clonotype was seen a handful of times. The gene calls are TRBV6-2 or TRBV6-3 and TRBJ2-5; the match to TRBD2 covers 11 bases. From germline, CDR1 is MNHEY and CDR2 SVGEGT. V lost 4 bases to trimming and J lost 4 bases; unmatched junction nucleotides: 17. This CDR3 contains 19 residues. CDR3 residues: CASSFNRQEGGLAGETQYF. The CDR3 DNA follows: TGTGCCAGCAGTTTTAACCGACAGGAAGGCGGACTAGCGGGAGAGACCCAGTACTTC.

The chain uses TRBV19 and TRBJ2-4; D ambiguous. The germline V gene has CDR1 LNHDA and CDR2 SQIVND (reference sequence). Trimming removed 4 bases from V and 0 bases from J, with 13 bases in between. This CDR3 contains 16 residues. CDR3 DNA sequence: TGTGCCAGTAGTACCCATCCCACCCTAGCCAAAAACATTCAGTACTTC. Its translation: CASSTHPTLAKNIQYF.

This clonotype was picked up many times. This chain uses TRBV7-6 with TRBJ2-7; 8 bases are shared with TRBD1. V was pared by 5 bases and J by 6 bases, with 12 bases of the junction left unmatched. The CDR3 has 15 residues. CDR1 and CDR2 from the germline V gene are SGHVS and FNYEAQ. The CDR3 is CASSPAGTGGGEQYF. The CDR3 region has the DNA TGTGCCAGCAGCCCCGCCGGGACAGGAGGAGGCGAGCAGTACTTC. The whole variable domain, filled in from reference TRBV7-6 and TRBJ2-7, reads GAGVSQSPRYKVTKRGQDVALRCDPISGHVSLYWYRQALGQGPEFLTYFNYEAQQDKSGLPNDRFSAERPEGSISTLTIQRTEQRDSAMYRCASSPAGTGGGEQYFGPGTRLTVT.

V gene TRBV6-1 combines with J gene TRBJ2-7; D is possibly TRBD2 (6 bases). Trimming took off 6 bases at V and 2 bases at J, with 14 bases between the two ends. The CDR3 has 14 residues. Germline loops: CDR1 MNHNS, CDR2 SASEGT. CDR3 amino acids: CASRRDHKAYEQYF. DNA for the CDR3: TGTGCCAGCAGGCGGGACCATAAAGCCTACGAGCAGTACTTC.

As concerns this clonotype: At one end, the junction sequence differs from germline, possibly due to a read error. This chain joins TRBV5-6 and TRBJ2-7; D tentatively reads TRBD1 or TRBD2 (5 bases each). Germline V gene sequence: CDR1 SGHDT, CDR2 YYEEEE. The CDR3 has 12 residues. This CDR3 is CASSPRFGTAAF. The CDR3 DNA reads as TGTGCCAGCAGCCCAAGATTCGGGACGGCGGCCTTC.

The V gene is TRBV6-2 or TRBV6-3, the J gene TRBJ2-1; perhaps TRBD2 as D (6 bases). The V end lost 7 bases, the J end lost 2 bases, and 12 bases lay between the germline ends. The V gene's germline CDR1 is MNHEY and CDR2 SVGEGT. The CDR3 spans 14 residues. CDR3 sequence reads: CASTGRPPYNEQFF. CDR3 in DNA: TGTGCCAGCACTGGGAGGCCCCCCTACAATGAGCAGTTCTTC.

With respect to this clonotype: The germline gene is not matched at one end of the junction; a read error may be the cause. The J gene is TRBJ2-5, the V gene TRBV6-2 or TRBV6-3; unclear D gene. CDR1 and CDR2 (germline): MNHEY, SVGEGT. The CDR3 runs 12 residues. CDR3 in DNA: TGTACCAGCAGTTATTTACTGGAGACCCAGTACTTC. Residues: CTSSYLLETQYF.

This clonotype came up a few times. This chain joins TRBV7-8 and TRBJ2-7; no clear D gene. This CDR3 contains 13 residues. Germline CDR1 and CDR2: SGHVS and FQNEAQ. V gave up 3 bases and J gave up 3 bases, with 9 bases separating them. DNA of the CDR3: TGTGCCAGCAGCTTGGGTCGGCTCTACGAGCAGTACTTC. Translating gives CASSLGRLYEQYF.

The chain has TRBV7-2 and TRBJ2-1; D is ambiguous. The CDR3 length is 14 residues. From germline, CDR1 is SGHTA and CDR2 FQGNSA. V dropped 5 bases and J dropped 3 bases, with 11 bases sitting between them. The CDR3 region is CASSDDGFYNEQFF. The DNA of the CDR3 is TGTGCCAGCAGCGATGACGGTTTCTACAATGAGCAGTTCTTC.

The chain joins TRBV19 to TRBJ2-3, with TRBD2 identical over 11 bases. CDR3 length equals 15 residues. Trimming took 9 bases from V and 3 from J; bases not matched to a gene: 8. Germline V CDR1 and CDR2: LNHDA, SQIVND (reference sequence). CDR3 DNA sequence: TGTGCCAGCCGGACACTAGCGGGAGCAACAGATACGCAGTATTTT. As protein: CASRTLAGATDTQYF.